The T cell receptor beta chain under discussion was sequenced for a study of CD8+ T cells in alopecia areata (dated by TCRdb to 2016 to 2018). Looking at the study overall: The treated patients, all with moderate-to-severe alopecia areata, were enrolled in an open-label pilot trial of oral tofacitinib given at 5 to 10 mg twice daily. Patients stayed on tofacitinib for 6 to 18 months and then had 6 months of follow-up off drug so that delayed response and recurrence could be assessed. In treated patients, disease severity was measured using the SALT score, which gives the percentage of scalp surface area affected. High-throughput TCRbeta sequencing was used to examine T cell clonal expansion in alopecia areata in both the C3H/HeJ mouse model and human patients. On the human side, TCRbeta sequencing was run on scalp tissue and on sorted CD4+ and CD8+ peripheral blood T cells from healthy controls and from alopecia areata patients with either patchy or totalis/universalis disease. Tofacitinib-treated patients had biopsies at baseline and at 4 and 24 weeks of treatment, with a later scalp biopsy in several patients. Scalp clonality was compared among normal scalp (n=4), patchy alopecia areata scalp (n=8), and alopecia totalis/universalis scalp (n=8). RNA was obtained with the PAXgene miRNA kit for fixed scalp, the miRNeasy kit for PBMCs, and the RNeasy kit for mouse skin. Amplification of TCRbeta CDR3 regions was done by immunoSEQ multiplex PCR using 35 Vbeta forward primers and 13 Jbeta reverse primers. Beyond this particular receptor, the publication reports: Shared TCR sequences between patients were less evident than in mice, which may be partly attributable to HLA diversity in the patient population. Many expanded lesional clones persisted in scalp and blood during tofacitinib treatment, which may partly explain relapse after stopping treatment. Lesional scalp, especially in alopecia totalis/universalis, showed higher clonality and more expanded CD8+ clones than normal scalp, suggesting antigenic drive. Resident alphabeta T cells in normal human skin are also sequenced, complicating scalp TCR repertoire analysis, unlike mouse skin dominated by gammadelta T cells. Tofacitinib significantly decreased scalp clonality and the number of expanded CD8+ clones among the top 100 scalp clones. The treated cohort was small, with a single nonresponder, so links between baseline CD8+ expansion and response need larger studies.

This specimen's treatment or condition label, per the study, means: oral pan-JAK inhibitor, 5-10 mg twice daily. Lesional scalp punch biopsies and peripheral blood were collected from alopecia areata patients. PBMCs were separated by density centrifugation and stained for CD3, CD4 and CD8, after which CD4+ and CD8+ T cells were sorted on a FACSAria. Comment on this clone: It lacks a known antigen. Base qualities were left out, and no much larger clone turns up one base away.

The germline V gene (reference sequence) specifies GTSNPN as CDR1 and SVGIG as CDR2. V was cut back by 3 bases and J by 7 bases, leaving a gap of 18 bases between them. The CDR3 sequence holds 14 residues, the cysteine and phenylalanine included. Only the CDR3 portion is preserved as DNA: 42 bases, with reading frame beginning at the first base. Library preparation was by the immunoSEQ multiplex PCR assay. RNA was extracted from all samples and reverse transcribed into cDNA as template for TCR sequencing. SuperScript III was used to make first-strand cDNA, primed with a 2:1 mix of oligo-dT and random hexamers. Amplification bias was assessed with a synthetic immune receptor repertoire, and residual bias was removed computationally. The paper's data handling went like this. Raw reads were preprocessed to remove errors, and CDR3 was defined according to IMGT conventions as the region from the conserved cysteine to phenylalanine. Clonality was computed by normalizing Shannon entropy by log2 of the number of productive unique TCRs and subtracting the result from 1. Scalp TCRbeta sequences were cross-referenced with sorted blood CD4 and CD8 repertoires so that the CD4 or CD8 identity of scalp clones could be inferred. Imported from immuneACCESS, the table was reduced by TCRdb to in-frame sequences with V and J called. These copies leave out some clones; in studies compared against another copy, an unresolved V gene accounts for under half, and the cause of the remainder is not known. D and trimming come from the DNA, and the V and J calls and clone size come from that table. For this sample there are around 180,000 clones; under 80% appear just once. The leading ten clones occupy about 1.3% of the sample.

The TCR originated in a human donor with alopecia areata. The sequence links TRBV30 to TRBJ1-2; the D gene cannot be resolved reliably. The starting material was CD4+ T cells sorted from blood, obtained at roughly week 49, from a patient treated with tofacitinib. In nucleotide form, the sequence is TGTGCCTGGAGCGTTGGCGCGTTCAGTCGTGGCTACACCTTC. This codes for CAWSVGAFSRGYTF.